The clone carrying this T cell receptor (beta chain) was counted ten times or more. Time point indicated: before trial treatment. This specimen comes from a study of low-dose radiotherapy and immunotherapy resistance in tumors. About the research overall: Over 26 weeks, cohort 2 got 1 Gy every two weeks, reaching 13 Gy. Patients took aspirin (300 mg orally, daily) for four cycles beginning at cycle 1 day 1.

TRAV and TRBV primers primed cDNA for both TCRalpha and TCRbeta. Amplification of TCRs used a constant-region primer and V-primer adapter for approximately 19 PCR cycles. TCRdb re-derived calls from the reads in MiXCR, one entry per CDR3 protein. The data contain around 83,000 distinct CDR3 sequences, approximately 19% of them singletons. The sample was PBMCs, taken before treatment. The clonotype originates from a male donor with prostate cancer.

Written as DNA, the CDR3 is TGCAGCGTTGAACCGGACGTGCGCTCCTACAATGAGCAGTTCTTC. Protein: CSVEPDVRSYNEQFF. This rearrangement joins TRBV29-1 to TRBJ2-1; no clear D gene. CDR3 length: 15 residues. Trimming removed 2 bases at V and 0 bases at J, with 11 bases between. Germline V CDR1 and CDR2: SQVTM, ANQGSEA.